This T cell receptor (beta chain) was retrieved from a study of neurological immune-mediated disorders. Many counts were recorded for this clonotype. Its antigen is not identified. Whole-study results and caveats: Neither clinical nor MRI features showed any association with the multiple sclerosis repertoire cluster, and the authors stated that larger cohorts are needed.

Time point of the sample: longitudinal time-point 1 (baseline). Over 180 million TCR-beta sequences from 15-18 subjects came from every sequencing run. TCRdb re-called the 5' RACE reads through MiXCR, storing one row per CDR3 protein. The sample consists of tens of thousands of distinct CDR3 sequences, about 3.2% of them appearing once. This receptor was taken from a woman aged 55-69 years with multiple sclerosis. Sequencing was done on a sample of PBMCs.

The CDR3 protein is CASSLQGAPNEKLFF. As DNA, the CDR3 is TGTGCCAGCAGCCTACAGGGGGCCCCGAATGAAAAACTGTTTTTT. This chain joins TRBV3-1 and TRBJ1-4; 9 nucleotides align to TRBD1. J lost 5 bases, V lost 4 bases, and 5 bases had no gene match. CDR3 length: 15 amino acids. Germline V CDR1 and CDR2: LGHDT, YNNKEL (reference sequence).